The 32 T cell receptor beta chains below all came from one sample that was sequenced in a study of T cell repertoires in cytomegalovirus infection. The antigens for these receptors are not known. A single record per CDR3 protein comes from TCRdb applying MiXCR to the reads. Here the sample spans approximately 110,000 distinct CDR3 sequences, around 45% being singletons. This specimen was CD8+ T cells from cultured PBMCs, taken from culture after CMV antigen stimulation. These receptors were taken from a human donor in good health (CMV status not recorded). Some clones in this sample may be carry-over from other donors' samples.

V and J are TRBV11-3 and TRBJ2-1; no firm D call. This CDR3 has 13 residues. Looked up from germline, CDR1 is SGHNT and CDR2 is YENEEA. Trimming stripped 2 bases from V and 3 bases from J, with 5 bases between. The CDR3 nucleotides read TGTGCCAGCAGCTTAACAGTCTACAATGAGCAGTTCTTC. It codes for CASSLTVYNEQFF.

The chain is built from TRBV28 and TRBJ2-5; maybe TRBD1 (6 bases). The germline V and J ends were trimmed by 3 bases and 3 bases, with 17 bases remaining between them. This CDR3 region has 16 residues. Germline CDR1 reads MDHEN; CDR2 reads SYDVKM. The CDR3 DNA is TGTGCCAGCAGTTTGGACTTACAGGGTTCTGAAGAGACCCAGTACTTC. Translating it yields CASSLDLQGSEETQYF.

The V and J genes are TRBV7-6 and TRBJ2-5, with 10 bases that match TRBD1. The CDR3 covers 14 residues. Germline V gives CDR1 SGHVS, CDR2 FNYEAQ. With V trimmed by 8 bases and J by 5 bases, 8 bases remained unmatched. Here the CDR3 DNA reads TGTGCCAGCGTCGACAGGGGGCTCGGGGAGACCCAGTACTTC. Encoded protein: CASVDRGLGETQYF.

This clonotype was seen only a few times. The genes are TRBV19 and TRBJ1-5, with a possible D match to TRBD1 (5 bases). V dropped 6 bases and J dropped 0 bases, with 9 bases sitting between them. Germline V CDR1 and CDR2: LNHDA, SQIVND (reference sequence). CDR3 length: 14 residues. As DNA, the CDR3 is TGTGCCAGTAGGACAGAGTATAGCAATCAGCCCCAGCATTTT. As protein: CASRTEYSNQPQHF. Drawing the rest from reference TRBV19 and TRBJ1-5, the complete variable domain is DGGITQSPKYLFRKEGQNVTLSCEQNLNHDAMYWYRQDPGQGLRLIYYSQIVNDFQKGDIAEGYSVSREKKESFPLTVTSAQKNPTAFYLCASRTEYSNQPQHFGDGTRLSIL.

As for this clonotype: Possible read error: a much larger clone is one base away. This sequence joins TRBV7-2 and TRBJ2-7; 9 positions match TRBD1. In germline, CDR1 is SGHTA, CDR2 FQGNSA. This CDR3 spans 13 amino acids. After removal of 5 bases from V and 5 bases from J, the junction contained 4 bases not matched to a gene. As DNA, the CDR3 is TGTGCCAGCAGCCCGGACAGGGGTCACGAGCAGTACGTC. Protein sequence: CASSPDRGHEQYV.

The CDR3: CASSLVGGYNEQFF. As DNA, the CDR3 is TGTGCCAGCAGCTTAGTAGGGGGCTACAATGAGCAGTTCTTC. This rearrangement joins TRBV7-8 to TRBJ2-1; a weak D match, TRBD1 (6 bases). The length of the CDR3 is 14 residues. Germline V gives CDR1 SGHVS, CDR2 FQNEAQ. V dropped 1 base and J dropped 3 bases, with 7 bases sitting between them.

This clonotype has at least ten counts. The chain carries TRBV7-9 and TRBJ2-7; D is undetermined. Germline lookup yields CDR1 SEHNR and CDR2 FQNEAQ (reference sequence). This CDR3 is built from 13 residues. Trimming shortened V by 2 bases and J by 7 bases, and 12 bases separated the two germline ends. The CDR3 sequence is CASSLTPNIEQYF. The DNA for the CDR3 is TGTGCCAGCAGCTTAACCCCAAACATAGAGCAGTACTTC.

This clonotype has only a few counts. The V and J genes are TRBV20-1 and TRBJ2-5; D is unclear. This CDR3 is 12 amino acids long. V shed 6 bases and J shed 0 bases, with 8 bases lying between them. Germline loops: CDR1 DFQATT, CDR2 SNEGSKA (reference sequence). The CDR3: CSAETDQETQYF. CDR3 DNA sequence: TGCAGTGCAGAGACGGACCAAGAGACCCAGTACTTC.

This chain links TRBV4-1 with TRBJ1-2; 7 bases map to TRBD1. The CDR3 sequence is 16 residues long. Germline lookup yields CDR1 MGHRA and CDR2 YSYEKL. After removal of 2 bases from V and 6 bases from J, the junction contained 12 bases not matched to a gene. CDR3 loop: CASSQILQGEEDGYTF. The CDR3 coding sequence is TGCGCCAGCAGCCAAATATTGCAGGGGGAGGAGGATGGCTACACCTTC.

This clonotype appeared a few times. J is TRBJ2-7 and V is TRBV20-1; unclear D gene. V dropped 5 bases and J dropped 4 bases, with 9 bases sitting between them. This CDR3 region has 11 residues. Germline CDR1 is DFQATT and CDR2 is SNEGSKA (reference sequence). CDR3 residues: CSAAWGYEQYF. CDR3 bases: TGCAGTGCTGCATGGGGATACGAGCAGTACTTC.

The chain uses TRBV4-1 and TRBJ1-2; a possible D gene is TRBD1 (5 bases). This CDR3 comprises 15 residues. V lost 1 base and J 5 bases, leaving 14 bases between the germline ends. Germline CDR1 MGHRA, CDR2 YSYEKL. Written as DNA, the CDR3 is TGCGCCAGCAGCCAAGTGGTAGGGGCCGGGTATGGCTACACCTTC. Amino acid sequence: CASSQVVGAGYGYTF.

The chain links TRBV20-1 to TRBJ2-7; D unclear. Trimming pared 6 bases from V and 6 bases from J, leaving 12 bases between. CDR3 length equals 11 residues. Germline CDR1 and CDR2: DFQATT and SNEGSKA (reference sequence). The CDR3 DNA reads TGCAGTGCAATCCTTGGGGTCGAGCAGTACTTC. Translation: CSAILGVEQYF.

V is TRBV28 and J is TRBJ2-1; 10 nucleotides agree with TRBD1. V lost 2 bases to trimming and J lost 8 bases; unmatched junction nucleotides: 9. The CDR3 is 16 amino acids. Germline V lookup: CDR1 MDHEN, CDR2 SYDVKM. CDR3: CASSLKPGQGIDEQFF. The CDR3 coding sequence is TGTGCCAGCAGTTTAAAGCCGGGACAGGGGATAGATGAGCAGTTCTTC.

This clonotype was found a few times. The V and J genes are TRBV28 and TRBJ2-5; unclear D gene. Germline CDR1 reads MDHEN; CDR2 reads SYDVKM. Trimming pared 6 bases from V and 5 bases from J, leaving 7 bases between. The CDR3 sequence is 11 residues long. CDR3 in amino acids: CASRDGETQYF. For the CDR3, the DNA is TGTGCCAGCAGGGACGGGGAGACCCAGTACTTC.

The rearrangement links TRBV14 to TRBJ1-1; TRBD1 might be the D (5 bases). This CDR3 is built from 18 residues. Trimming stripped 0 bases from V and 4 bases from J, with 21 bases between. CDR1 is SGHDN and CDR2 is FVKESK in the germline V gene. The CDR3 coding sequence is TGTGCCAGCAGCCAAGATCCCCGCAGGGACCCTTACCCCACTGAAGCTTTCTTT. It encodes CASSQDPRRDPYPTEAFF.

This CDR3 is CASSVGQVATDTQYF. Written as DNA, the CDR3 is TGTGCCAGCAGCGTGGGACAGGTAGCCACAGATACGCAGTATTTT. The V call is TRBV13, the J call TRBJ2-3; 8 positions agree with TRBD1. The length of the CDR3 is 15 residues. The germline gives CDR1 PRHDT, CDR2 FYEKMQ (reference sequence). V was pared by 5 bases and J by 2 bases, with 6 bases of the junction left unmatched.

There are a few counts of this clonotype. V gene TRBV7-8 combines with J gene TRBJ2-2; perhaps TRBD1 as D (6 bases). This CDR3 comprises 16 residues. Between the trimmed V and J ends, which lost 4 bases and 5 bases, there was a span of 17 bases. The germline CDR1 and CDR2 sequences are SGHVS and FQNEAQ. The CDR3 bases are TGTGCCAGCAGCTCTACTCCGGCAGGGGTGACCGGGGAGCTGTTTTTT. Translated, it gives CASSSTPAGVTGELFF.

CDR3 sequence reads: CASSLASGSLNYGYTF. CDR3 coding DNA: TGTGCCAGCAGCTTAGCGTCGGGCAGCCTAAACTATGGCTACACCTTC. The chain couples TRBV7-9 to TRBJ1-2; D gene uncertain. From germline, CDR1 is SEHNR and CDR2 FQNEAQ (reference sequence). CDR3 length equals 16 residues. The ends were cut back, 0 bases at V and 2 bases at J, with 13 bases in the middle.

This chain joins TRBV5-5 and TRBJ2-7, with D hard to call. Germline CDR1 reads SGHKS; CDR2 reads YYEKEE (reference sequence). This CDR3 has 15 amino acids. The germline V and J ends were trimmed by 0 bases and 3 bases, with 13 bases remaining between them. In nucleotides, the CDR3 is TGTGCCAGCAGCTTGGGACTGAATGATGTCTACGAGCAGTACTTC. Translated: CASSLGLNDVYEQYF. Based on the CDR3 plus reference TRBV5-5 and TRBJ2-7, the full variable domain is DAGVTQSPTHLIKTRGQQVTLRCSPISGHKSVSWYQQVLGQGPQFIFQYYEKEERGRGNFPDRFSARQFPNYSSELNVNALLLGDSALYLCASSLGLNDVYEQYFGPGTRLTVT.

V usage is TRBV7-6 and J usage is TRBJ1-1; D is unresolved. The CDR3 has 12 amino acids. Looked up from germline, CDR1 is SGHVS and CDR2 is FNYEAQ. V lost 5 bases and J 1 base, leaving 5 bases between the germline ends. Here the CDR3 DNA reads TGTGCCAGCAGCCTCTCGAACACTGAAGCTTTCTTT. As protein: CASSLSNTEAFF. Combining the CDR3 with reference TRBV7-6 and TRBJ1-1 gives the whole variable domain GAGVSQSPRYKVTKRGQDVALRCDPISGHVSLYWYRQALGQGPEFLTYFNYEAQQDKSGLPNDRFSAERPEGSISTLTIQRTEQRDSAMYRCASSLSNTEAFFGQGTRLTVV.

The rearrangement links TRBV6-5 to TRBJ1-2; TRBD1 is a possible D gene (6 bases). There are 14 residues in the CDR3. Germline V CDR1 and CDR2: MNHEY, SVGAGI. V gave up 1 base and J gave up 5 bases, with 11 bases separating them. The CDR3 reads CASSYFGTGYGYTF. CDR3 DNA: TGTGCCAGCAGTTACTTCGGCACAGGGTATGGCTACACCTTC.

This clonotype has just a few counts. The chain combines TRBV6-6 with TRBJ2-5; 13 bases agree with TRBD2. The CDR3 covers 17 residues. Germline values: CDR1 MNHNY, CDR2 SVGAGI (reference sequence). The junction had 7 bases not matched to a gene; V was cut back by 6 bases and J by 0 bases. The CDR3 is CASRIGLAGAYQETQYF. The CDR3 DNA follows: TGTGCCAGCAGAATCGGACTAGCGGGGGCCTACCAAGAGACCCAGTACTTC.

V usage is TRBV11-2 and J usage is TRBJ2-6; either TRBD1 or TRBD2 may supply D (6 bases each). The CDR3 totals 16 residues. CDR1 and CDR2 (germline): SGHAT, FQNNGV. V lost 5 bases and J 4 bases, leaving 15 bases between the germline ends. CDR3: CASSLPRGVGANVLTF. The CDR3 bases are TGTGCCAGCAGCCTCCCGAGGGGGGTGGGGGCCAACGTCCTGACTTTC.

As DNA, the CDR3 is TGTGCCAGCACCAAACTAGCGGGGTGGTACGAGCAGTACTTC. Its translation is CASTKLAGWYEQYF. This sequence joins TRBV12-3 or TRBV12-4 and TRBJ2-7, with 10 bases that match TRBD2. CDR3 length: 14 residues. V gave up 7 bases and J gave up 4 bases; unmatched junction bases: 7.

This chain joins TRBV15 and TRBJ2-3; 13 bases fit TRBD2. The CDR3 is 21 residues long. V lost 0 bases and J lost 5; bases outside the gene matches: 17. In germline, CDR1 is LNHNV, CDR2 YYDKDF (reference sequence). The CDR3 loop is CATSRDLGTSGATDRGDTQYF. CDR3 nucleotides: TGTGCCACCAGCAGAGATTTGGGGACTAGCGGGGCTACCGATCGAGGAGATACGCAGTATTTT.

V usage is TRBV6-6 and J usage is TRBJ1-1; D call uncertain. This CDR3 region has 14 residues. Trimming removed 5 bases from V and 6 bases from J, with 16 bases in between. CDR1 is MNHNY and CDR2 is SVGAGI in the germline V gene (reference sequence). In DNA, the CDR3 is TGTGCCAGCAGTAAAAGGGCGACGGAGGCTGAAGCTTTCTTT. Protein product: CASSKRATEAEAFF.

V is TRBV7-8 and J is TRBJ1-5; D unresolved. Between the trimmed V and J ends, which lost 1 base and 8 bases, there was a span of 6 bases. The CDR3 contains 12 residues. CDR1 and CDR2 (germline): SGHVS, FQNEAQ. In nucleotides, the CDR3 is TGTGCCAGCAGCTTAGGGGTAGAGCCCCAGCATTTT. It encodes CASSLGVEPQHF.

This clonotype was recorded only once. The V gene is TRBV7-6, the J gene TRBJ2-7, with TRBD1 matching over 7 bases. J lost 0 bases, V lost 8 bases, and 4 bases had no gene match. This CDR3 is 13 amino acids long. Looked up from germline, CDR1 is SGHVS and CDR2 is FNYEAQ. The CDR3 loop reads CASLWDSSYEQYF. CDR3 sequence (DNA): TGTGCCAGCCTTTGGGACAGCTCCTACGAGCAGTACTTC.

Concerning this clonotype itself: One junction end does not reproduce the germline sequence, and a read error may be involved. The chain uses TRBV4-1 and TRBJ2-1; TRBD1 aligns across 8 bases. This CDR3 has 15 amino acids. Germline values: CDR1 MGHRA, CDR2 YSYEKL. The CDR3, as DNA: TGTGCCAGCAGCCAAGAACAGGGGGTCGGGAATGAGCAGTTCTTC. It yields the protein CASSQEQGVGNEQFF.

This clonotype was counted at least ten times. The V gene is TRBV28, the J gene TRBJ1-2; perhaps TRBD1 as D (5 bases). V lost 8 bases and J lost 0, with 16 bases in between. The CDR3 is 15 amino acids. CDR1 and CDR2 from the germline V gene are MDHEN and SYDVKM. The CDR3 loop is CASGNRLGSNYGYTF. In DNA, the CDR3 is TGTGCCAGCGGTAACAGGTTGGGGTCTAACTATGGCTACACCTTC.

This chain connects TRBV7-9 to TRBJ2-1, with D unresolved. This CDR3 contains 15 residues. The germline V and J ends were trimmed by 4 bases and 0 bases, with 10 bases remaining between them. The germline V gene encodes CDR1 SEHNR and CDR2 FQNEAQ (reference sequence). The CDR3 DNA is TGTGCCAGCAGCTCATACCTGATCTCCTACAATGAGCAGTTCTTC. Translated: CASSSYLISYNEQFF. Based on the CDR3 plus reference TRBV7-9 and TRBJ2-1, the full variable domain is DTGVSQNPRHKITKRGQNVTFRCDPISEHNRLYWYRQTLGQGPEFLTYFQNEAQLEKSRLLSDRFSAERPKGSFSTLEIQRTEQGDSAMYLCASSSYLISYNEQFFGPGTRLTVL.

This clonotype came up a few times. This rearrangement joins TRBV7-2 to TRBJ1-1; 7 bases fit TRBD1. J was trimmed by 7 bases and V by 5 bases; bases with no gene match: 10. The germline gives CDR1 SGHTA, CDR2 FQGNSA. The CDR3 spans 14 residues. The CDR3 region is CASSLGQQNVEAFF. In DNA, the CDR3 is TGTGCCAGCAGCCTGGGACAGCAAAACGTTGAAGCTTTCTTT.